What follows are 9 T cell receptor beta chains derived from one specimen sequenced in a study of blood T cell repertoires in COVID-19. The data were produced by immunoSEQ multiplex PCR, yet TCRdb's version contains in-frame clones alone and is incomplete. The data show around 160,000 clones, around 87% seen once. The sample comprised peripheral blood. All receptors derive from a man between 18 and 29 years old with COVID-19, enrolled during active disease.

The chain has TRBV7-2 and TRBJ1-2; 7 bases fit TRBD1. CDR3 length equals 14 residues. The germline V gene encodes CDR1 SGHTA and CDR2 FQGNSA. Losses at the gene ends were 0 bases for V and 3 bases for J; bases not matched to a gene: 1. The CDR3 loop is CASSLAGGYYGYTF. DNA for the CDR3: TGTGCCAGCAGCTTAGCAGGGGGCTACTATGGCTACACCTTC.

V usage is TRBV19 and J usage is TRBJ2-6; D unresolved. This CDR3 has 14 amino acids. Per germline, CDR1 LNHDA and CDR2 SQIVND (reference sequence). V shed 4 bases and J shed 4 bases, with 8 bases lying between them. Here the CDR3 DNA reads TGTGCCAGTAGTACCCTCCCCGGGGCCAACGTCCTGACTTTC. As protein: CASSTLPGANVLTF.

The V call is TRBV28, the J call TRBJ2-7; 14 positions agree with TRBD2. CDR1 is MDHEN and CDR2 is SYDVKM in the germline V gene. The J segment lost 10 bases and the V segment lost 4 bases, leaving 6 bases of the junction unmatched. The CDR3 runs 14 residues. The CDR3 reads CASSYGLAGGEQYF. DNA for the CDR3: TGTGCCAGCAGTTACGGACTAGCGGGAGGTGAACAGTACTTC.

This chain uses TRBV30 with TRBJ2-2; 8 bases align to TRBD1. V lost 4 bases and J lost 5; bases outside the gene matches: 6. Germline V gene data show CDR1 as GTSNPN and CDR2 as SVGIG (reference sequence). This CDR3 is built from 14 residues. Here the CDR3 reads CAWTGGTGTGELFF. CDR3 sequence (DNA): TGTGCCTGGACAGGGGGCACGGGTACCGGGGAGCTGTTTTTT.

The chain uses TRBV3-1 (or the pseudogene TRBV3-2) and TRBJ1-4; 10 positions match TRBD1. Trimming cost V 4 bases and J 8 bases; bases outside gene matches: 13. The germline V gene has CDR1 LGHDT and CDR2 YNNKEL (reference sequence). The CDR3 loop spans 17 amino acids. The CDR3 region is CASSRQPGTGAGEKLFF. The CDR3 bases are TGTGCCAGCAGCCGCCAACCCGGGACAGGGGCGGGAGAAAAACTGTTTTTT.

The chain uses TRBV30 and TRBJ1-1, with D perhaps TRBD1 (5 bases). Per germline, CDR1 GTSNPN and CDR2 SVGIG (reference sequence). The CDR3 length is 11 residues. V lost 4 bases, J lost 5 bases, and 8 bases lay in between. CDR3 in amino acids: CAWIGGTEAFF. CDR3 DNA: TGTGCCTGGATTGGGGGGACTGAAGCTTTCTTT.

The rearrangement links TRBV5-1 to TRBJ2-1, with TRBD2 identical over 15 bases. The CDR3 spans 16 residues. The ends lost 4 bases at V and 8 bases at J; junction bases unmatched: 7. The V gene's germline CDR1 is SGHRS and CDR2 YFSETQ. The CDR3 DNA reads TGCGCCAGCAGCCCTAGGACTAGCGGGAGGGCCCATGAGCAGTTCTTC. The encoded protein is CASSPRTSGRAHEQFF.

The V gene is TRBV19, the J gene TRBJ2-1, with 9 nucleotides matching TRBD1. Losses at the gene ends were 5 bases for V and 1 base for J; bases not matched to a gene: 3. This CDR3 has 15 amino acids. Per the germline V gene, CDR1 is LNHDA and CDR2 is SQIVND (reference sequence). The CDR3 region has the DNA TGTGCCAGTAGTTACGGACAGGGGTCCTACAATGAGCAGTTCTTC. This sequence encodes CASSYGQGSYNEQFF.

This chain joins TRBV19 and TRBJ2-5; D is ambiguous. The CDR3 has 14 residues. V was pared by 4 bases and J by 2 bases, with 11 bases between. Germline V CDR1 and CDR2: LNHDA, SQIVND (reference sequence). The CDR3 loop is CASSSQYFQETQYF. The DNA for the CDR3 is TGTGCCAGTAGTAGTCAGTATTTTCAAGAGACCCAGTACTTC.